The 10 T cell receptor beta chains below all came from one sample that was sequenced in a study of blood T cell repertoires in COVID-19. Some clones are missing from TCRdb's copy, which holds only in-frame ones; the method was immunoSEQ multiplex PCR. The table has about 220,000 clones, about 79% seen once; the top ten hold about 3.7%. The source material was PBMCs or T cells enriched from blood (not recorded which). The receptors come from a woman aged 55-75 years who had recovered from COVID-19.

This rearrangement joins TRBV12-5 to TRBJ2-7, with TRBD2 matching over 14 bases. The V gene end was trimmed by 4 bases and the J gene end by 4 bases; junction bases not matched to a gene: 3. Germline CDR1 is LGHNT and CDR2 is FRNRAP. This CDR3 is built from 15 residues. In nucleotides, the CDR3 is TGTGCTAGTGGTTCTGGACTAGCGGGGGGTTACGAGCAGTACTTC. This gives the protein CASGSGLAGGYEQYF.

CDR3 residues: CASRPPSGSSYEQYF. CDR3 coding DNA: TGCGCCAGCAGGCCCCCTAGCGGGAGCTCCTACGAGCAGTACTTC. V gene TRBV5-1 combines with J gene TRBJ2-7, with 10 positions matching TRBD2. This CDR3 is 15 amino acids long. The junction had 5 bases not matched to a gene; V was cut back by 5 bases and J by 0 bases. Germline V lookup: CDR1 SGHRS, CDR2 YFSETQ.

This chain uses TRBV6-4 with TRBJ1-2, with TRBD1 matching 7 bases. Per germline, CDR1 MRHNA and CDR2 SNTAGT. V dropped 0 bases and J dropped 3; count of bases not matched to a gene: 10. The CDR3 runs 17 residues. CDR3 sequence (DNA): TGTGCCAGCAGTGACTCGGGCCGTAACAGGGGCTACTATGGCTACACCTTC. This sequence encodes CASSDSGRNRGYYGYTF.

This clone was counted at least ten times. The chain has TRBV12-3 or TRBV12-4 and TRBJ1-2; D might be TRBD1 (5 bases). V lost 3 bases, J lost 6 bases, and 8 bases lay in between. The CDR3 spans 12 residues. The CDR3 DNA reads as TGTGCCAGCAGTTTTACGGGGGATGGCTACACCTTC. As protein: CASSFTGDGYTF.

V gene TRBV18 combines with J gene TRBJ1-1; D uncertain. The V end lost 3 bases, the J end lost 4 bases, and 15 bases lay between the germline ends. The CDR3 consists of 15 residues. Germline-derived CDR1 and CDR2 are KGHSH and LQKENI. CDR3 sequence (DNA): TGTGCCAGCTCACCCCTATCGGGTGGAGGCACTGAAGCTTTCTTT. It yields the protein CASSPLSGGGTEAFF.

The chain employs TRBV18 and TRBJ1-4; 7 positions match TRBD1. The V and J ends lost 1 base and 5 bases, in that order; junction bases with no gene match: 1. CDR1 KGHSH and CDR2 LQKENI come from the germline V gene. The CDR3 is made up of 14 amino acids. The DNA for the CDR3 is TGTGCCAGCTCACCACGACAGGGCAATGAAAAACTGTTTTTT. Translated, it gives CASSPRQGNEKLFF.

This clone has only one observation. The chain has TRBV19 and TRBJ2-3; D remains ambiguous. Between the trimmed V and J ends, which lost 3 bases and 2 bases, there was a span of 9 bases. CDR3 length: 14 residues. The germline V gene has CDR1 LNHDA and CDR2 SQIVND (reference sequence). The CDR3 DNA follows: TGTGCCAGTAGTATGGAGCAGTACACAGATACGCAGTATTTT. Translation gives CASSMEQYTDTQYF.

This rearrangement joins TRBV10-3 to TRBJ2-5, with D possibly being TRBD2 (7 bases). The V gene's germline CDR1 is ENHRY and CDR2 SYGVKD. V lost 6 bases, J lost 2 bases, and 16 bases lay in between. The CDR3 runs to 15 residues. The CDR3 reads CAIRGGTPSQETQYF. The CDR3 DNA sequence: TGTGCCATCAGGGGGGGGACACCTTCGCAAGAGACCCAGTACTTC.

V gene TRBV6-5 combines with J gene TRBJ1-1; D not resolved. V lost 0 bases, J lost 2 bases, and 4 bases lay in between. This CDR3 has 13 amino acids. The germline CDR1 and CDR2 sequences are MNHEY and SVGAGI. CDR3 region: CASSYSYNTEAFF. CDR3 DNA: TGTGCCAGCAGTTACTCCTATAACACTGAAGCTTTCTTT.

The chain combines TRBV7-3 with TRBJ1-6, with 10 bases lining up with TRBD1. Germline lookup yields CDR1 SGHTA and CDR2 FQGTGA. This CDR3 is built from 14 residues. V dropped 5 bases and J dropped 7; count of bases not matched to a gene: 2. CDR3 nucleotides: TGTGCCAGCAGCCCGGGACAGGGGAATTCACCCCTCCACTTT. Translated, it gives CASSPGQGNSPLHF. Supplemented by reference TRBV7-3 and TRBJ1-6, the full variable domain reads GAGVSQTPSNKVTEKGKYVELRCDPISGHTALYWYRQSLGQGPEFLIYFQGTGAADDSGLPNDRFFAVRPEGSVSTLKIQRTERGDSAVYLCASSPGQGNSPLHFGNGTRLTVT.